Listed here is a single T cell receptor (beta chain). TCRdb independently ran MiXCR on the reads; one entry per CDR3 protein. This sample has about 440,000 distinct CDR3 sequences; roughly 30% occur once, and the top ten carry roughly an eighth. These data are taken from a study of T cell repertoires in cytomegalovirus infection. This CDR3 has 15 amino acids. Germline CDR1 MNHEY, CDR2 SVGEGT. V was pared by 6 bases and J by 2 bases, with 6 bases of the junction left unmatched. The chain links TRBV6-2 or TRBV6-3 to TRBJ1-2; 10 bases agree with TRBD1. The receptor was isolated from a human donor in good health (CMV status not recorded). Some clones in this sample may be carry-over from other donors' samples. The specimen sequenced was PBMCs. Written as DNA, the CDR3 is TGTGCCAGCAGGAGACCGGGACAGGGGAACTATGGCTACACCTTC. Its translation: CASRRPGQGNYGYTF.